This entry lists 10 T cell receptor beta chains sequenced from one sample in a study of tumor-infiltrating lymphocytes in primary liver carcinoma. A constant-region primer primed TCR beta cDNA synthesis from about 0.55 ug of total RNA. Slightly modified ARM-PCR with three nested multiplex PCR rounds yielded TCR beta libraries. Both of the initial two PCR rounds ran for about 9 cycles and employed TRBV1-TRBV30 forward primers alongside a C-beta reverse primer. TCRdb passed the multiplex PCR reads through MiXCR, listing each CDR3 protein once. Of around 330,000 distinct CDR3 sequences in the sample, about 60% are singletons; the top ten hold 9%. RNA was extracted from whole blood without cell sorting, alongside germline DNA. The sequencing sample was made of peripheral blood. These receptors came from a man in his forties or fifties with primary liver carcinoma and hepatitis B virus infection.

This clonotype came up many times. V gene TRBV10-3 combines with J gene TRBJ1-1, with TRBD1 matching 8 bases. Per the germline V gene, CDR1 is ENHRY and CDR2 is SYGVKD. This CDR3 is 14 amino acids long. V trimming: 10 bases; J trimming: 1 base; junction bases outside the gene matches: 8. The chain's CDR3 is CATVRDRRNTEAFF. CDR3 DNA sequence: TGTGCCACCGTAAGGGACAGGAGGAACACTGAAGCTTTCTTT.

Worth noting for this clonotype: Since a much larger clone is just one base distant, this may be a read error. This CDR3 reads CVSSYEGLSYEQYF. The CDR3 nucleotides are TGTGTCAGCAGTTACGAGGGACTATCCTACGAGCAGTACTTC. This chain uses TRBV6-2 or TRBV6-3 with TRBJ2-7, with 7 bases aligning to TRBD2. The CDR3 contains 14 residues. CDR1 is MNHEY, CDR2 SVGEGT, per germline.

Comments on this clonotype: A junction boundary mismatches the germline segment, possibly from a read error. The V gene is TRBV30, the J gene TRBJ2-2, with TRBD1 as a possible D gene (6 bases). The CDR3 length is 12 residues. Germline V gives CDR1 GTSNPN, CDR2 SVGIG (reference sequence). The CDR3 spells CARSVQGGELFF. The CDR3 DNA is TGTGCCCGGAGTGTACAGGGAGGGGAGCTGTTTTTT.

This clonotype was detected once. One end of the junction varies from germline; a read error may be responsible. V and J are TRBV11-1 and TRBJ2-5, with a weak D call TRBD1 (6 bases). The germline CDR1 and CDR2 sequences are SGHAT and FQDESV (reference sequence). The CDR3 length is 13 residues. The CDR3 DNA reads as TGTACCAGTAGCCGGGACACCCAAGAGACCCAGTACTTC. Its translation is CTSSRDTQETQYF.

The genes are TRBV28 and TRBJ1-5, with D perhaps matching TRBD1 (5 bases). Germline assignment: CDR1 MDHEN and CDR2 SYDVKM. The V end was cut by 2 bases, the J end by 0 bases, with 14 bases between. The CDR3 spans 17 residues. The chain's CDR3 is CASSLGGSSYSNQPQHF. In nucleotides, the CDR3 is TGTGCCAGCAGTTTAGGGGGGAGTTCCTATAGCAATCAGCCCCAGCATTTT.

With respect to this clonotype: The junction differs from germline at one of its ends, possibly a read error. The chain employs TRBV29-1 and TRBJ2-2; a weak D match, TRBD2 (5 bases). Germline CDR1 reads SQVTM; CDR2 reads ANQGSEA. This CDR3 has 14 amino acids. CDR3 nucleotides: TGCAGCGTTAGGAGAGGGTCGAACACCGGGGAGCTGTTCTTT. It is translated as CSVRRGSNTGELFF.

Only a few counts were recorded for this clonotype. CDR3 region: CASSLGGGGNYGYTF. CDR3 DNA: TGCGCCAGCAGTCTGGGAGGGGGCGGCAACTATGGCTACACCTTC. The chain has TRBV5-1 and TRBJ1-2; 7 bases match TRBD1. CDR1 and CDR2 from the germline V gene are SGHRS and YFSETQ. The CDR3 runs 15 residues. With V trimmed by 5 bases and J by 2 bases, 9 bases remained unmatched.

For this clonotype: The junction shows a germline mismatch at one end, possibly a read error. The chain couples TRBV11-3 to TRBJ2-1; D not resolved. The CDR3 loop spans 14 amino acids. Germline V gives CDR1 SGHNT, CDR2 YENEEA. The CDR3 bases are TGTACCAGCAGATTACCCTACCCTTACAATGAACAGTTCTTC. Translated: CTSRLPYPYNEQFF.

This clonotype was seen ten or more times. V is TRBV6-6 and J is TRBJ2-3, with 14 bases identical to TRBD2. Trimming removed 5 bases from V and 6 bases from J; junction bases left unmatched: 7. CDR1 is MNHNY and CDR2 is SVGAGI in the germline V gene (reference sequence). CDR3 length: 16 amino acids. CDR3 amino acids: CASSHGTSGSRDTQYF. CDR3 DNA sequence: TGTGCCAGCAGTCACGGGACTAGCGGGAGTCGGGATACGCAGTATTTT.

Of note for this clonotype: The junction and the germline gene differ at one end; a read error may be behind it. In DNA, the CDR3 is TGTGCCAGCAGCCAAGTTTCGGGACAGGGTGATACGCAGTATTTC. This codes for CASSQVSGQGDTQYF. The rearrangement joins TRBV14 to TRBJ2-3; 9 bases align to TRBD1. Germline V gene lookup returns CDR1 SGHDN and CDR2 FVKESK. CDR3 length: 15 residues.